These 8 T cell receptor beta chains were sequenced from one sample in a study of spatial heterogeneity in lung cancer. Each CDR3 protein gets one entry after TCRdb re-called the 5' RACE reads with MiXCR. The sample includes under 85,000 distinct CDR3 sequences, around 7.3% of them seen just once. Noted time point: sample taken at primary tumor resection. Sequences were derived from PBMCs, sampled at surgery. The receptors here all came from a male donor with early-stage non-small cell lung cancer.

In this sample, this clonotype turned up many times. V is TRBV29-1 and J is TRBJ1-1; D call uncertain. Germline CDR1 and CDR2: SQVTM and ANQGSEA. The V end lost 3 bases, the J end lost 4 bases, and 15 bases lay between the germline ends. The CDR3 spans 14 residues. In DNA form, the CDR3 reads TGCAGCGTTGATCGGACCGGCGACGGCACTGAAGCTTTCTTT. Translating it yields CSVDRTGDGTEAFF.

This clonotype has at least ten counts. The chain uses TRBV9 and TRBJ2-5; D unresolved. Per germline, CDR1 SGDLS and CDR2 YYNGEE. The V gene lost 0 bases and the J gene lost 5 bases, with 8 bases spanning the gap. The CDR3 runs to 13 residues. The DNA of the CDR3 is TGTGCCAGCAGCGTAGGATATCTCGAGACCCAGTACTTC. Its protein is CASSVGYLETQYF.

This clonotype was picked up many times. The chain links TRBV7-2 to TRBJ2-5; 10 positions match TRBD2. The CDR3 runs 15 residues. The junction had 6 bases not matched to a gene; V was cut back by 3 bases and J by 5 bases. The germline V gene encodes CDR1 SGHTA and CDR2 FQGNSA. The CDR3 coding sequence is TGTGCCAGCAGCTTGACTAGCGGGCCCCGGGAGACCCAGTACTTC. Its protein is CASSLTSGPRETQYF.

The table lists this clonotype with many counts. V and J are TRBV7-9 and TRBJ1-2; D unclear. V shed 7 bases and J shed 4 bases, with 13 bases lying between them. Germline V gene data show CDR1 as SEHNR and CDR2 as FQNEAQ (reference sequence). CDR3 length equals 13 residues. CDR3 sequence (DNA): TGTGCCAGCAACCCTACTGAGGGCTATGGCTACACCTTC. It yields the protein CASNPTEGYGYTF.

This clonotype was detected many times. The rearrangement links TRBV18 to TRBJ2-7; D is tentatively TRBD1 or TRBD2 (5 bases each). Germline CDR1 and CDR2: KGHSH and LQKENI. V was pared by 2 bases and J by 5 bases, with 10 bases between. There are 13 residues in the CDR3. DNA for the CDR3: TGTGCCAGCTCACCAAGAGGGGAGAACGAGCAGTACTTC. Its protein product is CASSPRGENEQYF.

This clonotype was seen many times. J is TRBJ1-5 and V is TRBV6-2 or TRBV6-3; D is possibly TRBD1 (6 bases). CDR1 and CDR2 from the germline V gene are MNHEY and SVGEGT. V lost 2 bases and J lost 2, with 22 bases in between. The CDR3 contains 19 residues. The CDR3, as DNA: TGTGCCAGCAGTTACCCAGCCCGTAGAGGGGGTTCGGGCAATCAGCCCCAGCATTTT. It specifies CASSYPARRGGSGNQPQHF.

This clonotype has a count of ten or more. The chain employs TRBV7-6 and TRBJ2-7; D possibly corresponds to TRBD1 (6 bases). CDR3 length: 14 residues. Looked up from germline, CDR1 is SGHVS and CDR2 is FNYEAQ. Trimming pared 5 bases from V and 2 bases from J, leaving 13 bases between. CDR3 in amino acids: CASSPPDSPYEQYF. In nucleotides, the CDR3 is TGTGCCAGCAGCCCCCCGGACAGCCCCTACGAGCAGTACTTC.

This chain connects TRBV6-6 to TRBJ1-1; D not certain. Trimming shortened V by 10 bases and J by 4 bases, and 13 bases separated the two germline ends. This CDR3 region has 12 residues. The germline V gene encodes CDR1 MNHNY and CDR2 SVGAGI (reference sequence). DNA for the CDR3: TGTGCCACTAACAGCATGGGCACTGAAGCTTTCTTT. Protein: CATNSMGTEAFF.